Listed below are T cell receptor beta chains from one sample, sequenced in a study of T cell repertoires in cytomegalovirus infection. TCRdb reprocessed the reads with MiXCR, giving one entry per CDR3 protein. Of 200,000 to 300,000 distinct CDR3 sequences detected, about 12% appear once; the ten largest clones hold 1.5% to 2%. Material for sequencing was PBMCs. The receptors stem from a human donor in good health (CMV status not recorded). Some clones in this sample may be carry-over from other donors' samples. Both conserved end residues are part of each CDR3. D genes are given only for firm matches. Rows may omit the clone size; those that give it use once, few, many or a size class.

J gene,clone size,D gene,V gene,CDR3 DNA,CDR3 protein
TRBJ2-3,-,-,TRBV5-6,TGTGCCAGCAGCTTGGCGGGCCAGGGGTACGGAGATACGCAGTATTTT,CASSLAGQGYGDTQYF
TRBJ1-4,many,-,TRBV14,TGTGCCAGCAGCCAAGAATGGGGGCGCGCTGAAAAACTGTTTTTT,CASSQEWGRAEKLFF
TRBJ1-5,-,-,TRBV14,TGTGCCAGCAGCCAACGATTGGCGTATCAGCCCCAGCATTTT,CASSQRLAYQPQHF
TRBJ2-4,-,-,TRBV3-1,TGTGCCAGCAGCCAAGATCTTGGGGGAGGAAACATTCAGTACTTC,CASSQDLGGGNIQYF
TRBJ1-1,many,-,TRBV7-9,TGTGCCAGCAGTCGGGCAGCGATTGAAGCTTTCTTT,CASSRAAIEAFF
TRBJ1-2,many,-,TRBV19,TGTGCCAGTAGTTATTCGGTTCAAGCCGGCTATGGCTACACCTTC,CASSYSVQAGYGYTF
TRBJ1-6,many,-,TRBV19,TGTGCCAGTAGTAAGTGGGGCAATTCACCCCTCCACTTT,CASSKWGNSPLHF
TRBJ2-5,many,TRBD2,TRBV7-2,TGTGCCAGCGGAGGGAGGGCGGGAGAGACCCAGTACTTC,CASGGRAGETQYF
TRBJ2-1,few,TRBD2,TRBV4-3,TGCGCCAGCAGCCAAGAGGGACTAGAAAGCAATGAGCAGTTCTTC,CASSQEGLESNEQFF
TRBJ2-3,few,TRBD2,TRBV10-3,TGTGCCATTCTAGCGGGAGGTACAGATACGCAGTATTTT,CAILAGGTDTQYF
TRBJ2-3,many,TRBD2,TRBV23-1,TGCGCCAGCAGCCTACCTAATATATTCCAGCGGGGGGTCTCAGATACGCAGTATTTT,CASSLPNIFQRGVSDTQYF
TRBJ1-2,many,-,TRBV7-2,TGTGCCAGCAGCTTAGAGCTAGGGAGCGGGACCCGAGACTATGGCTACACCTTC,CASSLELGSGTRDYGYTF
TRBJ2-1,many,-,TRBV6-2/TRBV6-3,TGTGCCAGCAGTTACAGGGACGGTACCAGGGATGAGCAGTTCTTC,CASSYRDGTRDEQFF
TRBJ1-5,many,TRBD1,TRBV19,TGTGCCAGCGCCAGCGGACAGGGGGCGGGTCAGCCCCAGCATTTT,CASASGQGAGQPQHF
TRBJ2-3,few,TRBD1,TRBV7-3,TGTGCCAGCAGCCTAAAGGGGGCTAGCACAGATACGCAGTATTTT,CASSLKGASTDTQYF
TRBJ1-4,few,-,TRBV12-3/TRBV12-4,TGTGCCAGCAGTTTAAAGGAAAAACTGTTTTTT,CASSLKEKLFF
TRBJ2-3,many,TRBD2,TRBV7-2,TGTGCCAGCAGCCCGGGACTAGCGACAGATACGCAGTATTTT,CASSPGLATDTQYF
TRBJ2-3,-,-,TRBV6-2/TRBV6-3,TGTGCCAGCAGTTGGAACTCTCTGGGGGCAGATACGCAGTATTTT,CASSWNSLGADTQYF
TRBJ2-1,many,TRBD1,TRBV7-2,TGTGCCAGCAGCCGACCGGGACAGGGGTACAATGAGCAGTTCTTC,CASSRPGQGYNEQFF
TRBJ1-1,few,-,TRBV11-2,TGTGCCAGCAGGCCAGCTCTGGACGGGAACACTGAAGCTTTCTTT,CASRPALDGNTEAFF
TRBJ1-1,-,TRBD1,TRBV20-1,TGCAGTGCTAGGACTGGGACAGGGAAGAACACTGAAGCTTTCTTT,CSARTGTGKNTEAFF
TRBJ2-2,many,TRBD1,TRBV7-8,TGTGCCAGCAGCCTGAAACAGGGGCCCGGGGAGCTGTTTTTT,CASSLKQGPGELFF
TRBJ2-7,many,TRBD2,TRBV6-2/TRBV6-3,TGTGCCAGCAGTTACTGGACTAGCGGGGAGCAGTACTTC,CASSYWTSGEQYF
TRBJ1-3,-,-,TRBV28,TGTGCCAGCAGGTTAGATAGCTCTGGAAACACCATATATTTT,CASRLDSSGNTIYF
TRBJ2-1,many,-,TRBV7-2,TGTGCCAGCAACCGCAGGGAACATCTCAATGAGCAGTTCTTC,CASNRREHLNEQFF
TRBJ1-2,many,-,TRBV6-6,TGTGCCAGCAGTTTAGGGCCCGGGGAGGCGTACTATGGCTACACCTTC,CASSLGPGEAYYGYTF
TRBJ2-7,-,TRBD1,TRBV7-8,TGTGCCAGCAGCTCAGGGACAGGGTCTGGATGGCAGTACTTC,CASSSGTGSGWQYF
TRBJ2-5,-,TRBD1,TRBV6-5,TGTGCCAGCGGTACGACAGGGGAGACCCAGTACTTC,CASGTTGETQYF
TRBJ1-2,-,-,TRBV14,TGTGCCAGCAGCCCCTCTGAGGGGCGGGGGTATGGCTACACCTTC,CASSPSEGRGYGYTF
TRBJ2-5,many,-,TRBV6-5,TGTGCCAGCAACGGGCAGCAGGGGTGGTGGGAGACCCAGTACTTC,CASNGQQGWWETQYF
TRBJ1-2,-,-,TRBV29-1,TGCAGCGCCTTGACCCAGGGAACCTATGGCTACACCTTC,CSALTQGTYGYTF
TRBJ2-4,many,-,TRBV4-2,TGTGCCAGCAGCCAAGTCGCAGGGGCGTTAGACATTCAGTACTTC,CASSQVAGALDIQYF
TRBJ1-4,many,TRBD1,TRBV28,TGTGCCAGCAGGACCACAGGGGGAGGTGAAAAACTGTTTTTT,CASRTTGGGEKLFF
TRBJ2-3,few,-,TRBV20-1,TGCAGTGCTAGAGATGGGAAGTCTAGCACAGATACGCAGTATTTT,CSARDGKSSTDTQYF
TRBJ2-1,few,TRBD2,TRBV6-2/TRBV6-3,TGTGCCAGCAGCCTAACTAGCGGGGGTAACAATGAGCAGTTCTTC,CASSLTSGGNNEQFF
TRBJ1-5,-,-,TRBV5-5,TGTGCCAGCAGCTTCCAGGGTGGAGCTGATCAGCCCCAGCATTTT,CASSFQGGADQPQHF
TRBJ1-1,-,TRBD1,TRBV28,TGTGCCTCTGCGACAGGGTGGTCGAACACTGAAGCTTTCTTT,CASATGWSNTEAFF
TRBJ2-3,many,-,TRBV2,TGTGCCAGCAGGGACAGCGGACTGGGCGGAGATACGCAGTATTTT,CASRDSGLGGDTQYF
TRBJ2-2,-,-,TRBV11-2,TGTGCCAGCAGCCCTGACAGGTCTGCGGGGGAGCTGTTTTTT,CASSPDRSAGELFF
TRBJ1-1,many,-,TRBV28,TGTGCCAGCAGCGGTTTCGGTCGGGGCGGGGTAACGGAGACTGAAGCTTTCTTT,CASSGFGRGGVTETEAFF
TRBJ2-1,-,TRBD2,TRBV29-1,TGCAGCTCCCAGGGACTAGCGGGAGTTCTTGAGCAGTTCTTC,CSSQGLAGVLEQFF
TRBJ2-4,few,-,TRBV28,TGTGCCAGCAGTACACGGAGGGTTGGGGCCAAAAACATTCAGTACTTC,CASSTRRVGAKNIQYF
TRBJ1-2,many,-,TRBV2,TGTGCCAGCAGTGAAAATATCAACTATGGCTACACCTTC,CASSENINYGYTF
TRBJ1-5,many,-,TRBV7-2,TGTGCCAGCAGCTCCGACGCCGGAATTCAGCCCCAGCATTTT,CASSSDAGIQPQHF
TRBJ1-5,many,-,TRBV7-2,TGTGCCAGCAGCTTAGACAGGGCAGGCCAGCCCCAGCATTTT,CASSLDRAGQPQHF
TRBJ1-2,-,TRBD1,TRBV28,TGTGCCAGCAGAGAGACAGGGGGCGCGGATGGCTACACCTTC,CASRETGGADGYTF
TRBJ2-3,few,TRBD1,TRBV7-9,TGTGCCAGCAGCCCACGTTCAAGGGGACAGGGAGCAGATACGCAGTATTTT,CASSPRSRGQGADTQYF
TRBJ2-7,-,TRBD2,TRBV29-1,TGCAGCGCGGCGGGGACTAGCCGCGAGCAGTACTTC,CSAAGTSREQYF
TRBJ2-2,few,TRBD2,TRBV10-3,TGTGCCACATCTAGCGGGGACACCGGGGAGCTGTTTTTT,CATSSGDTGELFF
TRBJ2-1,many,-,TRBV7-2,TGTGCCAGCAGCCGACCGGAAGGTTACAATGAGCAGTTCTTC,CASSRPEGYNEQFF
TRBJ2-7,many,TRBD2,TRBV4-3,TGCGCCAGCAGCCAAGAAGGGAGGGCCCCCTACGAGCAGTACTTC,CASSQEGRAPYEQYF
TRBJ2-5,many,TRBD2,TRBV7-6,TGTGCCAGCAGCCGACTAGCATCGGAGACCCAGTACTTC,CASSRLASETQYF
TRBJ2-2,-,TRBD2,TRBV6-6,TGTGCCAGCAGTTACGTCGGACTAGCGGGAGCGGGTGGGGAGCTGTTTTTT,CASSYVGLAGAGGELFF
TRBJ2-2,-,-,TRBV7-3,TGTGCCAGCAGCCAACAGGGCGCCGGGGAGCTGTTTTTT,CASSQQGAGELFF